The 29 T cell receptor beta chains below were found in one sample sequenced in a study of T cell changes during pregnancy in multiple sclerosis. The assay was immunoSEQ multiplex PCR, and TCRdb's table has in-frame clones only and misses some. The data show tens of thousands of clones, with around 90% seen just once and around 0.9% held by the top ten. The sequencing used peripheral blood, collected before pregnancy. The receptors derive from a female donor with multiple sclerosis, enrolled in a pregnancy study.

The V call is TRBV18, the J call TRBJ2-1, with D possibly matching TRBD1 (6 bases). The CDR3 extends over 14 amino acids. Trimming took 1 base from V and 5 from J, leaving 9 bases between them. Germline V gene data show CDR1 as KGHSH and CDR2 as LQKENI. The CDR3, as DNA: TGTGCCAGCTCACCACGGGGACAAAACAATGAGCAGTTCTTC. Translating it yields CASSPRGQNNEQFF.

This chain uses TRBV7-2 with TRBJ2-2; D is perhaps TRBD2 (7 bases). With 1 base removed from V and 2 bases from J, the gap between germline ends came to 11 bases. The CDR3 is 16 residues long. Looked up from germline, CDR1 is SGHTA and CDR2 is FQGNSA. Here the CDR3 reads CASSLVGGGNTGELFF. The CDR3 DNA reads TGTGCCAGCAGCTTAGTTGGGGGGGGCAACACCGGGGAGCTGTTTTTT.

This chain joins TRBV21-1 and TRBJ2-6; the tabulated D call, TRBD2, remains unverified against the DNA. TRBV21-1 is a listed pseudogene. This CDR3 contains 15 residues. The CDR3 region has the DNA TGTGCCAGCAGCAAAGGGGGGGCTGGGGCCAACGTCCTGACTTTC. This sequence encodes CASSKGGAGANVLTF.

This chain connects TRBV27 to TRBJ1-3; D may be TRBD1 (5 bases). This CDR3 has 15 residues. V was shortened by 6 bases and J by 0 bases, with 12 bases between the two germline ends. CDR1 and CDR2 from the germline V gene are MNHEY and SMNVEV (reference sequence). The CDR3 loop is CASSSRQLSGNTIYF. The CDR3 nucleotides read TGTGCCAGCAGCTCACGACAGCTCTCTGGAAACACCATATATTTT.

The chain employs TRBV7-8 and TRBJ2-5; no clear D. CDR3 length: 12 amino acids. From germline, CDR1 is SGHVS and CDR2 FQNEAQ. The V end was cut by 4 bases, the J end by 4 bases, with 7 bases between. CDR3 loop: CASSSTGETQYF. The CDR3 DNA reads as TGTGCCAGCAGCTCAACCGGAGAGACCCAGTACTTC. The variable domain in full, with the rest retrieved from reference TRBV7-8 and TRBJ2-5, is GAGVSQSPRYKVAKRGQDVALRCDPISGHVSLFWYQQALGQGPEFLTYFQNEAQLDKSGLPSDRFFAERPEGSVSTLKIQRTQQEDSAVYLCASSSTGETQYFGPGTRLLVL.

This sequence joins TRBV6-1 and TRBJ2-5, with D perhaps matching TRBD2 (5 bases). CDR1 MNHNS and CDR2 SASEGT come from the germline V gene. V shed 2 bases and J shed 7 bases, with 11 bases lying between them. This CDR3 is 13 amino acids long. The CDR3 region is CASSELEARTQYF. The CDR3 DNA is TGTGCCAGCAGTGAATTGGAGGCGAGGACCCAGTACTTC.

The chain joins TRBV4-3 to TRBJ1-1; 9 bases are a match to TRBD1. In germline, CDR1 is LGHNA, CDR2 YSLEER. The CDR3 sequence is 15 residues long. Trimming took 4 bases from V and 5 from J; bases not matched to a gene: 8. The CDR3 loop reads CASSPDRGVATEAFF. The CDR3 nucleotides read TGCGCCAGCAGCCCGGACAGGGGAGTAGCGACTGAAGCTTTCTTT.

The chain uses TRBV7-6 and TRBJ2-1; 7 nucleotides align to TRBD1. After removal of 5 bases from V and 6 bases from J, the junction contained 7 bases not matched to a gene. Per the germline V gene, CDR1 is SGHVS and CDR2 is FNYEAQ. The CDR3 sequence is 14 residues long. CDR3 nucleotides: TGTGCCAGCAGCCCCCCCGCAGGGGGCAATGAGCAGTTCTTC. Amino acids: CASSPPAGGNEQFF.

V and J are TRBV6-1 and TRBJ2-7, with TRBD1 matching over 7 bases. Germline assignment: CDR1 MNHNS and CDR2 SASEGT. This CDR3 comprises 14 residues. V gave up 10 bases and J gave up 1 base; unmatched junction bases: 10. The CDR3 DNA reads as TGTGCCACCAAGCCCCTCAGGGGGTCCTACGAGCAGTACTTC. As protein: CATKPLRGSYEQYF.

The chain is built from TRBV4-3 and TRBJ1-4; TRBD1 agrees at 7 bases. V dropped 0 bases and J dropped 7; count of bases not matched to a gene: 8. In germline, CDR1 is LGHNA, CDR2 YSLEER. The CDR3 has 16 amino acids. The CDR3 region is CASSQDGQAAGEKLFF. DNA for the CDR3: TGCGCCAGCAGCCAAGATGGACAGGCCGCGGGTGAAAAACTGTTTTTT.

The chain joins TRBV7-3 to TRBJ1-6; D is perhaps TRBD1 (5 bases). Looked up from germline, CDR1 is SGHTA and CDR2 is FQGTGA. V shed 5 bases and J shed 9 bases, with 14 bases lying between them. The CDR3 covers 14 residues. The DNA for the CDR3 is TGTGCCAGCAGCCTCGGGTTTCAGGGTTCACCCCTCCACTTT. As protein: CASSLGFQGSPLHF. Based on the CDR3 plus reference TRBV7-3 and TRBJ1-6, the full variable domain is GAGVSQTPSNKVTEKGKYVELRCDPISGHTALYWYRQSLGQGPEFLIYFQGTGAADDSGLPNDRFFAVRPEGSVSTLKIQRTERGDSAVYLCASSLGFQGSPLHFGNGTRLTVT.

The V gene is TRBV6-4, the J gene TRBJ1-2; TRBD1 agrees at 7 bases. Germline V gene data show CDR1 as MRHNA and CDR2 as SNTAGT. Unmatched junction bases numbered 6, after V lost 6 bases and J lost 5 bases. This CDR3 spans 13 amino acids. CDR3 sequence: CASRGQVGYGYTF. DNA of the CDR3: TGTGCCAGCAGAGGACAGGTTGGATATGGCTACACCTTC.

The CDR3 DNA reads as TGTGCCAGCAGTTTGTTGGGCCCCGATAGTAGTGAGCAGTTCTTC. This translates into CASSLLGPDSSEQFF. The chain couples TRBV27 to TRBJ2-1, with D hard to call. Germline V lookup: CDR1 MNHEY, CDR2 SMNVEV (reference sequence). V was trimmed by 3 bases and J by 9 bases, leaving 18 bases between them. There are 15 residues in the CDR3.

The chain joins TRBV6-5 to TRBJ2-3, with 7 bases fitting TRBD1. V was clipped by 11 bases and J by 6 bases; unmatched bases: 5. The CDR3 sequence is 11 residues long. CDR1 MNHEY and CDR2 SVGAGI come from the germline V gene. The CDR3 here is CAAQGTDTQYF. CDR3 coding DNA: TGTGCCGCACAGGGGACGGATACGCAGTATTTT.

V and J are TRBV9 and TRBJ2-3; maybe TRBD1 (6 bases). V lost 3 bases to trimming and J lost 6 bases, with 14 bases between them. CDR3 length: 14 residues. Germline-derived CDR1 and CDR2 are SGDLS and YYNGEE. The CDR3 region is CASSENRDKDTQYF. The CDR3 DNA is TGTGCCAGCAGCGAGAACCGGGACAAGGATACGCAGTATTTT.

The chain couples TRBV10-3 to TRBJ1-2; 11 nucleotides agree with TRBD1. The germline V gene encodes CDR1 ENHRY and CDR2 SYGVKD. This CDR3 region has 18 residues. The J segment lost 0 bases and the V segment lost 3 bases, leaving 9 bases of the junction unmatched. The CDR3 region is CAISEEGQGVPSNYGYTF. CDR3 in DNA: TGTGCCATCAGTGAAGAGGGACAGGGGGTTCCCTCTAACTATGGCTACACCTTC.

The chain links TRBV7-3 to TRBJ2-3, with 9 bases matching TRBD2. Germline lookup yields CDR1 SGHTA and CDR2 FQGTGA. Trimming took 3 bases from V and 3 from J; bases not matched to a gene: 7. The CDR3 sequence is 16 residues long. CDR3 protein: CASSFGAGGSTDTQYF. The CDR3 bases are TGTGCCAGCAGCTTCGGAGCGGGGGGTTCGACAGATACGCAGTATTTT.

The V and J genes are TRBV9 and TRBJ2-1; 13 bases are shared with TRBD2. The ends lost 4 bases at V and 6 bases at J; junction bases unmatched: 19. The CDR3 is 20 amino acids. CDR1 is SGDLS, CDR2 YYNGEE, per germline. The CDR3: CASSSPRLAGGVPRGNEQFF. The CDR3 DNA reads as TGTGCCAGCAGCTCCCCTAGACTAGCGGGGGGAGTACCTAGGGGCAATGAGCAGTTCTTC.

The rearrangement uses TRBV5-4 and TRBJ2-1; D might be TRBD2 (6 bases). The CDR3 is 13 amino acids. The V gene lost 4 bases and the J gene lost 8 bases, with 13 bases spanning the gap. Germline V gene data show CDR1 as SGHNT and CDR2 as YYREEE (reference sequence). The CDR3 reads CASSTPSAHEQFF. The CDR3 nucleotides are TGTGCCAGCAGCACCCCTAGCGCCCATGAGCAGTTCTTC.

The chain has TRBV21-1 and TRBJ1-1; TRBD1 reflects the table's D call only, with no check against the DNA. TRBV21-1 corresponds to a pseudogene. The CDR3 consists of 13 residues. The CDR3 is CASSSRGLTEAFF. CDR3 sequence (DNA): TGTGCCAGCAGCAGCAGGGGGTTGACTGAAGCTTTCTTT.

The chain has TRBV7-9 and TRBJ2-7; tentatively, D is TRBD2 (7 bases). The CDR3 runs 14 residues. Trimming pared 5 bases from V and 5 bases from J, leaving 16 bases between. Germline values: CDR1 SEHNR, CDR2 FQNEAQ (reference sequence). CDR3 sequence: CASSDKRGGHEQYF. The CDR3 coding sequence is TGTGCCAGCAGCGATAAAAGGGGGGGCCACGAGCAGTACTTC.

The CDR3 sequence is CASRSGGATDTQYF. The CDR3 DNA sequence: TGTGCCAGCAGGAGCGGGGGGGCCACAGATACGCAGTATTTT. This chain connects TRBV5-4 to TRBJ2-3, with TRBD2 identical over 10 bases. The V gene end was trimmed by 5 bases and the J gene end by 2 bases; junction bases not matched to a gene: 2. CDR1 is SGHNT and CDR2 is YYREEE in the germline V gene (reference sequence). This CDR3 comprises 14 residues.

The chain links TRBV6-5 to TRBJ1-6; D is ambiguous. This CDR3 is 16 amino acids long. Trimming took 2 bases from V and 1 from J, leaving 9 bases between them. Germline lookup yields CDR1 MNHEY and CDR2 SVGAGI. This CDR3 reads CASSYSGVSYNSPLHF. As DNA, the CDR3 is TGTGCCAGCAGTTACAGCGGGGTTTCCTATAATTCACCCCTCCACTTT.

This clone was counted once. The genes are TRBV16 and TRBJ2-6; unclear D gene. The CDR3 covers 17 residues. Germline V gives CDR1 KGHSY, CDR2 FQNENV. V lost 4 bases and J 6 bases, leaving 19 bases between the germline ends. CDR3 bases: TGTGCCAGCAGCCTGGGTCAGCAGCGAAGAGTGGCCAACGTCCTGACTTTC. Its protein product is CASSLGQQRRVANVLTF.

The rearrangement uses TRBV18 and TRBJ1-1; D uncertain. This CDR3 has 13 residues. V lost 5 bases and J 4 bases, leaving 11 bases between the germline ends. Germline-derived CDR1 and CDR2 are KGHSH and LQKENI. CDR3 residues: CASSRLGGTEAFF. In nucleotides, the CDR3 is TGTGCCAGCTCAAGACTGGGTGGCACTGAAGCTTTCTTT.

This clone was found a few times. The chain couples TRBV4-2 to TRBJ1-2; 11 nucleotides agree with TRBD1. V lost 0 bases, J lost 6 bases, and 6 bases stayed unmatched. The CDR3 covers 16 residues. Per the germline V gene, CDR1 is LGHNA and CDR2 is YNFKEQ. CDR3 sequence reads: CASSQDRMGQGDGYTF. CDR3 nucleotide sequence: TGTGCCAGCAGCCAAGATCGGATGGGACAGGGGGATGGCTACACCTTC.

The V call is TRBV9, the J call TRBJ2-5; 9 bases match TRBD1. CDR1 and CDR2 from the germline V gene are SGDLS and YYNGEE. Unmatched junction bases numbered 10, after V lost 0 bases and J lost 4 bases. The CDR3 loop spans 17 amino acids. The CDR3 DNA is TGTGCCAGCAGCGTAGGGGGGGCCGGGACAGGGCTAGAGACCCAGTACTTC. This translates into CASSVGGAGTGLETQYF. The variable domain in full, with the rest retrieved from reference TRBV9 and TRBJ2-5, is DSGVTQTPKHLITATGQRVTLRCSPRSGDLSVYWYQQSLDQGLQFLIQYYNGEERAKGNILERFSAQQFPDLHSELNLSSLELGDSALYFCASSVGGAGTGLETQYFGPGTRLLVL.

The chain uses TRBV29-1 and TRBJ2-7; D possibly corresponds to TRBD1 (6 bases). The CDR3 runs 17 residues. The V end was cut by 4 bases, the J end by 2 bases, with 24 bases between. The germline CDR1 and CDR2 sequences are SQVTM and ANQGSEA. The CDR3 loop reads CSVVEYPKQGPAYEQYF. Written as DNA, the CDR3 is TGCAGCGTTGTAGAGTATCCCAAACAGGGACCCGCCTACGAGCAGTACTTC.

V is TRBV9 and J is TRBJ1-2; TRBD1 aligns across 10 bases. Germline trimming cut 4 bases from V and 8 bases from J; bases unmatched to any gene: 11. Germline V CDR1 and CDR2: SGDLS, YYNGEE. CDR3 length: 15 amino acids. The CDR3 loop reads CASSSLTGGRVGYTF. In nucleotides, the CDR3 is TGTGCCAGCAGCTCCTTGACAGGGGGCAGGGTGGGCTACACCTTC.